What follows are 31 T cell receptor beta chains derived from one specimen sequenced in a study of PD-1 blockade in mismatch repair-deficient tumors. Sequenced by immunoSEQ multiplex PCR; TCRdb stores in-frame clones only, minus some. The sample has approximately 120,000 clones; about 88% are singletons. Sequencing was performed on peripheral blood, taken 44 weeks after starting pembrolizumab. These TCRs come from an adult with mismatch repair-deficient cancer.

The J gene is TRBJ2-5, the V gene TRBV7-2; perhaps TRBD1 as D (6 bases). Germline lookup yields CDR1 SGHTA and CDR2 FQGNSA. The V end was cut by 2 bases, the J end by 3 bases, with 7 bases between. This CDR3 comprises 13 residues. CDR3: CASSLRQEETQYF. CDR3 nucleotide sequence: TGTGCCAGCAGCTTAAGACAGGAAGAGACCCAGTACTTC. Combining the CDR3 with reference TRBV7-2 and TRBJ2-5 gives the whole variable domain GAGVSQSPSNKVTEKGKDVELRCDPISGHTALYWYRQSLGQGLEFLIYFQGNSAPDKSGLPSDRFSAERTGGSVSTLTIQRTQQEDSAVYLCASSLRQEETQYFGPGTRLLVL.

CDR3 bases: TGTGCCAGCAGCAAAGTAAGAGCGGGAGGGTCCTACAATGAGCAGTTCTTC. Protein: CASSKVRAGGSYNEQFF. V is TRBV21-1 and J is TRBJ2-1; TRBD2, the table's D call, was not compared with the DNA. TRBV21-1 is given as a pseudogene. The CDR3 runs to 17 residues.

This sequence joins TRBV5-1 and TRBJ2-7, with D possibly TRBD2 on 5 matching bases. The CDR3 has 15 residues. The V end lost 2 bases, the J end lost 7 bases, and 19 bases lay between the germline ends. Germline-derived CDR1 and CDR2 are SGHRS and YFSETQ. The DNA of the CDR3 is TGCGCCAGCAGCTTCAGCCCTAGCCTTCCTTTGGAGCAGTACTTC. Its protein is CASSFSPSLPLEQYF.

This clone was detected once. The chain is built from TRBV7-2 and TRBJ2-3; D is unclear. The germline V and J ends were trimmed by 0 bases and 8 bases, with 18 bases remaining between them. This CDR3 is 16 amino acids long. CDR1 is SGHTA and CDR2 is FQGNSA in the germline V gene. CDR3 loop: CASSLAAGLMLGTQYF. For the CDR3, the DNA is TGTGCCAGCAGCTTAGCGGCAGGCTTGATGCTGGGTACGCAGTATTTT.

This clone was seen just once. The CDR3 bases are TGTGCCAGCAGCTTTGGGACAGGGGGGTACTACGAGCAGTACTTC. Protein: CASSFGTGGYYEQYF. This chain joins TRBV11-2 and TRBJ2-7; 11 nucleotides agree with TRBD1. The CDR3 covers 15 residues. Germline V gene lookup returns CDR1 SGHAT and CDR2 FQNNGV. With 3 bases clipped from V and 3 bases from J, the junction kept 4 bases outside the gene matches.

The chain uses TRBV5-1 and TRBJ1-2, with 8 bases that match TRBD1. The germline gives CDR1 SGHRS, CDR2 YFSETQ. The CDR3 is 16 amino acids. Trimming took 2 bases from V and 4 from J; bases not matched to a gene: 10. CDR3 nucleotides: TGCGCCAGCAGCTTTGGAGCCTTTGACAGGGGCTATGGCTACACCTTC. Translating gives CASSFGAFDRGYGYTF.

The chain employs TRBV5-4 and TRBJ2-1; the D is unclear. In germline, CDR1 is SGHNT, CDR2 YYREEE (reference sequence). This CDR3 has 13 amino acids. The V and J ends lost 0 bases and 6 bases respectively, with 7 bases between them. The DNA of the CDR3 is TGTGCCAGCAGCTTGGGGCGCCTCAATGAGCAGTTCTTC. It codes for CASSLGRLNEQFF.

The count of this clone is one. CDR3 DNA: TGTGCCAGCAGTTACAGAGGGGGCGGAACTGAAGCTTTCTTT. This sequence encodes CASSYRGGGTEAFF. The rearrangement uses TRBV6-5 and TRBJ1-1; 7 bases are a match to TRBD1. Germline V gene data show CDR1 as MNHEY and CDR2 as SVGAGI. The CDR3 sequence is 14 residues long. V was clipped by 2 bases and J by 5 bases; unmatched bases: 5.

This chain uses TRBV28 with TRBJ2-5, with a tentative D call TRBD2 (6 bases). V lost 2 bases to trimming and J lost 6 bases, with 13 bases between them. The germline gives CDR1 MDHEN, CDR2 SYDVKM. The CDR3 loop spans 14 amino acids. CDR3 residues: CASSLPGRMKTQYF. In nucleotides, the CDR3 is TGTGCCAGCAGTTTACCGGGGAGGATGAAGACCCAGTACTTC.

The rearrangement uses TRBV6-1 and TRBJ1-2, with D unclear. Germline lookup yields CDR1 MNHNS and CDR2 SASEGT. The CDR3 spans 12 residues. Trimming shortened V by 7 bases and J by 4 bases, and 10 bases separated the two germline ends. The CDR3 nucleotides read TGTGCCAGCATCCGGGTTGGCTATGGCTACACCTTC. The encoded protein is CASIRVGYGYTF.

The rearrangement uses TRBV19 and TRBJ2-7, with a weak D call TRBD2 (6 bases). Germline V gene lookup returns CDR1 LNHDA and CDR2 SQIVND (reference sequence). V dropped 5 bases and J dropped 5 bases, with 7 bases sitting between them. CDR3 length equals 11 residues. CDR3: CASSGGNEQYF. DNA for the CDR3: TGTGCCAGTAGTGGGGGGAACGAGCAGTACTTC. The full variable domain, its missing parts supplied by reference TRBV19 and TRBJ2-7, is DGGITQSPKYLFRKEGQNVTLSCEQNLNHDAMYWYRQDPGQGLRLIYYSQIVNDFQKGDIAEGYSVSREKKESFPLTVTSAQKNPTAFYLCASSGGNEQYFGPGTRLTVT.

This clone showed up just once. J is TRBJ1-4 and V is TRBV5-1, with D possibly TRBD1 on 6 matching bases. V was pared by 4 bases and J by 7 bases, with 11 bases between. In germline, CDR1 is SGHRS, CDR2 YFSETQ. This CDR3 spans 13 amino acids. DNA for the CDR3: TGCGCCAGCAGCGAACAGGGTGGTGAAAAACTGTTTTTT. Translated: CASSEQGGEKLFF.

This rearrangement joins TRBV7-8 to TRBJ2-7; TRBD1 aligns across 8 bases. Trimming took 2 bases from V and 13 from J; bases not matched to a gene: 10. This CDR3 is built from 13 residues. CDR1 SGHVS and CDR2 FQNEAQ come from the germline V gene. The CDR3 loop reads CASSLQGARGAYF. The CDR3 nucleotides read TGTGCCAGCAGCTTACAGGGGGCCAGGGGGGCCTACTTC.

The gene calls are TRBV7-3 and TRBJ2-1; TRBD2 aligns across 12 bases. This CDR3 has 21 amino acids. Losses at the gene ends were 5 bases for V and 4 bases for J; bases not matched to a gene: 21. Germline-derived CDR1 and CDR2 are SGHTA and FQGTGA. CDR3 nucleotide sequence: TGTGCCAGCAGCCCCCAGACTAGCGGGAGTGTTGTACCGTTAGGGTACAATGAGCAGTTCTTC. This encodes CASSPQTSGSVVPLGYNEQFF.

The rearrangement links TRBV23-1 to TRBJ2-7, with 9 bases fitting TRBD2. TRBV23-1 is designated an ORF whose function remains uncertain. The length of the CDR3 is 13 residues. The J segment lost 4 bases and the V segment lost 7 bases, leaving 5 bases of the junction unmatched. CDR3 DNA: TGCGCCAGCACCCCAGGACTAGCGTACGAGCAGTACTTC. Its protein is CASTPGLAYEQYF.

The chain has TRBV29-1 and TRBJ2-5, with D possibly matching TRBD1 (6 bases). From germline, CDR1 is SQVTM and CDR2 ANQGSEA. V gave up 3 bases and J gave up 2 bases, with 13 bases separating them. This CDR3 contains 14 residues. CDR3 residues: CSVDRGPDQETQYF. As DNA, the CDR3 is TGCAGCGTTGACAGGGGACCGGATCAAGAGACCCAGTACTTC.

The chain is built from TRBV5-8 and TRBJ2-3; 14 bases align to TRBD2. The CDR3 has 17 amino acids. Germline assignment: CDR1 SGHTS and CDR2 YDEGEE. J lost 3 bases, V lost 4 bases, and 7 bases had no gene match. In DNA form, the CDR3 reads TGTGCCAGCAGCGGATCCGGGACTAGCGGGAGTACAGATACGCAGTATTTT. This gives the protein CASSGSGTSGSTDTQYF.

CDR3 sequence reads: CASSVEGSGNWGWRNEQFF. The DNA of the CDR3 is TGTGCCAGCAGCGTAGAAGGTAGCGGCAATTGGGGTTGGCGTAATGAGCAGTTCTTC. This rearrangement joins TRBV9 to TRBJ2-1; D possibly corresponds to TRBD2 (6 bases). CDR1 is SGDLS, CDR2 YYNGEE, per germline. V dropped 0 bases and J dropped 7 bases, with 26 bases sitting between them. The CDR3 loop spans 19 amino acids.

This clone was detected only once. This rearrangement joins TRBV28 to TRBJ2-2; 7 bases are shared with TRBD1. The J segment lost 0 bases and the V segment lost 11 bases, leaving 9 bases of the junction unmatched. This CDR3 is built from 15 residues. The germline V gene has CDR1 MDHEN and CDR2 SYDVKM. CDR3 loop: CAGSRDSANTGELFF. Written as DNA, the CDR3 is TGTGCCGGGTCCCGGGACAGTGCGAACACCGGGGAGCTGTTTTTT.

The rearrangement joins TRBV5-4 to TRBJ2-7; no clear D. Trimming stripped 2 bases from V and 8 bases from J, with 11 bases between. The CDR3 consists of 12 residues. Germline loops: CDR1 SGHNT, CDR2 YYREEE (reference sequence). The CDR3 DNA sequence: TGTGCCAGCAGCTTCATCGACGCGAAGCAGTACTTC. It specifies CASSFIDAKQYF.

This rearrangement joins TRBV5-8 to TRBJ2-6; D uncertain. The V and J ends lost 4 bases and 0 bases respectively, with 14 bases between them. CDR1 SGHTS and CDR2 YDEGEE come from the germline V gene. This CDR3 region has 17 residues. The chain's CDR3 is CASSDIRVISGANVLTF. In DNA form, the CDR3 reads TGTGCCAGCAGCGATATAAGGGTGATCTCTGGGGCCAACGTCCTGACTTTC.

This clone has just one count. This chain joins TRBV2 and TRBJ2-6; unclear D gene. Trimming left V 0 bases short and J 0 bases short, with 15 bases between. Germline CDR1 is SNHLY and CDR2 is FYNNEI. The CDR3 covers 19 residues. As DNA, the CDR3 is TGTGCCAGCAGTGAAGCCCCGACAAGTTTTTACTCTGGGGCCAACGTCCTGACTTTC. Protein product: CASSEAPTSFYSGANVLTF.

This clone was seen just once. This sequence joins TRBV4-3 and TRBJ2-7; 12 bases fit TRBD2. The germline V gene encodes CDR1 LGHNA and CDR2 YSLEER. With V trimmed by 4 bases and J by 2 bases, 3 bases remained unmatched. The CDR3 has 15 residues. The CDR3 region is CASSLGLAGTYEQYF. The CDR3 coding sequence is TGCGCCAGCAGCCTCGGACTAGCGGGGACCTACGAGCAGTACTTC.

For this clone: The junction does not match germline at one end; this may be a read error. CDR3 bases: TGTGCCAGCAGCTTACCCCGGTTATCTAGCGGGAGTTCCAATAAGCAGTTCTTC. Amino acids: CASSLPRLSSGSSNKQFF. The V gene is TRBV7-9, the J gene TRBJ2-1; TRBD2 aligns across 10 bases. This CDR3 has 18 residues. Germline V gene sequence: CDR1 SEHNR, CDR2 FQNEAQ (reference sequence).

The chain recombines TRBV5-4 with TRBJ2-7, with 12 positions matching TRBD2. Germline V lookup: CDR1 SGHNT, CDR2 YYREEE (reference sequence). CDR3 size: 15 residues. J gave up 7 bases and V 4 bases, and 9 bases lay outside the gene matches. This CDR3 reads CASSIGLAGLGEQYF. Written as DNA, the CDR3 is TGTGCCAGCAGCATAGGACTAGCGGGACTGGGTGAGCAGTACTTC.

V is TRBV19 and J is TRBJ2-4; TRBD1 aligns across 7 bases. The CDR3 consists of 16 residues. The trim removed 3 bases at V and 3 bases at J, leaving 8 bases unmatched. Germline loops: CDR1 LNHDA, CDR2 SQIVND (reference sequence). The CDR3 sequence: CASSIQTGVVKNIQYF. DNA for the CDR3: TGTGCCAGTAGTATCCAAACAGGGGTCGTCAAAAACATTCAGTACTTC.

The V gene is TRBV7-6, the J gene TRBJ2-3; 7 nucleotides agree with TRBD2. CDR1 SGHVS and CDR2 FNYEAQ come from the germline V gene. Trimming cost V 1 base and J 5 bases; bases outside gene matches: 12. The CDR3 extends over 17 amino acids. As DNA, the CDR3 is TGTGCCAGCAGCTTAGGACGTGGGAGGGTCCAGGGAGATACGCAGTATTTT. As protein: CASSLGRGRVQGDTQYF. The full variable domain, in which reference TRBV7-6 and TRBJ2-3 provide the parts outside the CDR3, is GAGVSQSPRYKVTKRGQDVALRCDPISGHVSLYWYRQALGQGPEFLTYFNYEAQQDKSGLPNDRFSAERPEGSISTLTIQRTEQRDSAMYRCASSLGRGRVQGDTQYFGPGTRLTVL.

V usage is TRBV6-5 and J usage is TRBJ2-7; D might be TRBD1 (6 bases). The CDR3 is 14 residues long. Deletions cut 6 bases from V and 12 bases from J, with 24 bases between. Germline CDR1 and CDR2: MNHEY and SVGAGI. Written as DNA, the CDR3 is TGTGCCAGCAGACAGACAGGCCTAACAAGCCCCTCGTACTTC. It is translated as CASRQTGLTSPSYF.

The V and J genes are TRBV11-3 and TRBJ2-7; 10 bases fit TRBD1. CDR1 SGHNT and CDR2 YENEEA come from the germline V gene. The ends lost 4 bases at V and 4 bases at J; junction bases unmatched: 4. The CDR3 has 14 residues. This CDR3 is CASSWDRGVYEQYF. The CDR3, as DNA: TGTGCCAGCAGCTGGGACAGGGGAGTGTACGAGCAGTACTTC.

V gene TRBV7-9 combines with J gene TRBJ2-2; 10 bases are shared with TRBD1. This CDR3 is 19 amino acids long. The V segment lost 5 bases and the J segment 5 bases; nucleotides outside the gene matches: 17. Germline V gene lookup returns CDR1 SEHNR and CDR2 FQNEAQ (reference sequence). This CDR3 is CASSIAQRRDRGMTGELFF. DNA for the CDR3: TGTGCCAGCAGCATTGCCCAGAGGCGGGACAGGGGCATGACCGGGGAGCTGTTTTTT. Full variable domain (missing parts from reference TRBV7-9 and TRBJ2-2): DTGVSQNPRHKITKRGQNVTFRCDPISEHNRLYWYRQTLGQGPEFLTYFQNEAQLEKSRLLSDRFSAERPKGSFSTLEIQRTEQGDSAMYLCASSIAQRRDRGMTGELFFGEGSRLTVL.

The chain carries TRBV30 and TRBJ2-6; D gene unclear. The CDR3 is made up of 15 amino acids. Per germline, CDR1 GTSNPN and CDR2 SVGIG (reference sequence). Trimming removed 4 bases at V and 1 base at J, with 11 bases between. The CDR3 is CAWTIDGSGANVLTF. CDR3 DNA: TGTGCCTGGACCATCGACGGGTCTGGGGCCAACGTCCTGACTTTC.